Listed below are T cell receptor beta chains from one sample, sequenced in a study of blood T cell repertoires in COVID-19. Clones were sequenced by immunoSEQ multiplex PCR, and TCRdb holds only the in-frame ones, with some missing. The sample holds roughly 410,000 clones; about 89% are singletons and the top ten take less than 2%. The sequencing input was peripheral blood. All receptors come from a woman between 40 and 55 years old with COVID-19, enrolled during active disease. Each CDR3 is given with its conserved first and last residue. The D gene is left open where the match is weak. The size field is filled for only some rows; it gives once, few, many or a size class.

TRBV6-2/TRBV6-3	once	.	TRBJ2-1	CASSYADGVDEQFF	TGTGCCAGCAGTTACGCTGACGGGGTGGATGAGCAGTTCTTC
TRBV5-1	.	TRBD2	TRBJ2-1	CASSLLASGDNEQFF	TGCGCCAGCAGCTTGTTGGCTAGCGGGGACAATGAGCAGTTCTTC
TRBV5-1	.	TRBD1	TRBJ1-6	CASSTGQGGYNSPLHF	TGCGCCAGCAGCACAGGACAGGGTGGGTATAATTCACCCCTCCACTTT
TRBV20-1	once	TRBD1	TRBJ1-5	CSASHGTDNQPQHF	TGCAGTGCTAGTCACGGGACAGATAATCAGCCCCAGCATTTT
TRBV18	.	.	TRBJ2-7	CASSPLGYEQYF	TGTGCCAGCTCACCCCTAGGCTACGAGCAGTACTTC
TRBV9	.	TRBD2	TRBJ2-5	CASSGGTSDQETQYF	TGTGCCAGCAGCGGTGGGACTAGCGACCAAGAGACCCAGTACTTC
TRBV28	.	TRBD1	TRBJ1-6	CASSLTDRGPTPLHF	TGTGCCAGCAGCCTTACCGACAGGGGGCCCACTCCCCTCCACTTT
TRBV7-2	.	.	TRBJ2-5	CASSLAGQGETQYF	TGTGCCAGCAGCTTAGCGGGCCAGGGAGAGACCCAGTACTTC
TRBV5-8	.	TRBD1	TRBJ1-2	CASSGRQGRRYGYTF	TGTGCCAGCAGCGGACGACAGGGGCGCCGGTATGGCTACACCTTC
TRBV30	.	.	TRBJ1-2	CACPPRTF	TGTGCCTGCCCCCCCCGCACCTTC
TRBV6-5	.	.	TRBJ1-2	CASSLGQLYGYTF	TGTGCCAGCAGCCTCGGACAGCTTTATGGCTACACCTTC
TRBV25-1	.	TRBD2	TRBJ2-1	CASRVPGGGYWDEQFF	TGTGCCAGCCGCGTTCCGGGGGGAGGTTACTGGGATGAGCAGTTCTTC
TRBV7-2	.	.	TRBJ1-1	CASRPTPRDEAFF	TGTGCCAGCAGACCCACACCCAGGGATGAAGCTTTCTTT
TRBV27	.	.	TRBJ2-7	CASSPPRGSRGYEQYF	TGTGCCAGCAGTCCCCCCCGTGGCTCAAGGGGTTACGAGCAGTACTTC
TRBV29-1	.	.	TRBJ1-2	CSVEIRSYGYTF	TGCAGCGTTGAAATCAGGTCCTATGGCTACACCTTC
TRBV5-1	.	.	TRBJ1-3	CASSLTGDSGNTIYF	TGCGCCAGCAGCTTAACAGGAGACTCTGGAAACACCATATATTTT
TRBV27	.	TRBD2	TRBJ2-5	CASSLYKTSGRAGETQYF	TGTGCCAGCAGTCTCTACAAGACTAGCGGGAGGGCCGGGGAGACCCAGTACTTC
TRBV4-1	.	.	TRBJ1-1	CASSQEGGDMNTEAFF	TGCGCCAGCAGCCAAGAAGGGGGGGATATGAACACTGAAGCTTTCTTT
TRBV5-4	.	TRBD2	TRBJ2-1	CASSFYQTSGSYNEQFF	TGTGCCAGCAGCTTCTATCAGACTAGCGGCTCCTACAATGAGCAGTTCTTC
TRBV5-4	.	.	TRBJ2-1	CASSFGRNEQFF	TGTGCCAGCAGCTTCGGTCGAAATGAGCAGTTCTTC
TRBV2	.	TRBD2	TRBJ2-5	CASRGGYRGQETQYF	TGTGCCAGCCGGGGGGGATATCGGGGACAAGAGACCCAGTACTTC
TRBV29-1	once	.	TRBJ1-2	CSVVVQGYGYTF	TGCAGCGTTGTCGTTCAGGGCTATGGCTACACCTTC
TRBV29-1	.	.	TRBJ2-5	CSVIIRGETQYF	TGCAGCGTCATCATCAGGGGAGAGACCCAGTACTTC
TRBV28	once	.	TRBJ1-5	CASSSGQPQHF	TGTGCCAGCAGTTCGGGTCAGCCCCAGCATTTT
TRBV6-5	.	.	TRBJ2-1	CASGTRMIFEQFF	TGTGCCAGCGGGACACGGATGATTTTTGAGCAGTTCTTC
TRBV19	.	.	TRBJ2-6	CASRTSGTWLSGANVLTF	TGTGCCAGTAGAACCTCCGGGACATGGCTCTCTGGGGCCAACGTCCTGACTTTC
TRBV28	.	TRBD2	TRBJ2-2	CASIRAGVLRELFF	TGTGCCAGCATTCGAGCGGGAGTATTAAGGGAGCTGTTTTTT
TRBV9	.	.	TRBJ1-1	CASSVLEATEAFF	TGTGCCAGCAGCGTGTTGGAGGCCACTGAAGCTTTCTTT
TRBV28	once	TRBD1	TRBJ1-5	CASGTVLFQPQHF	TGTGCCAGCGGGACAGTGTTGTTTCAGCCCCAGCATTTT
TRBV28	few	.	TRBJ2-3	CASNEQVLDTQYF	TGTGCCAGCAACGAACAGGTTTTAGATACGCAGTATTTT
TRBV19	.	TRBD1	TRBJ1-5	CASSLRTGSNQPQHF	TGTGCCAGTAGTCTTCGGACAGGGAGCAATCAGCCCCAGCATTTT
TRBV28	.	TRBD2	TRBJ2-7	CASSLSGTVTYEQYF	TGTGCCAGCAGTTTAAGCGGGACGGTAACCTACGAGCAGTACTTC
TRBV3-1/TRBV3-2	.	.	TRBJ1-1	CASSQDYRPVGGAFF	TGTGCCAGCAGCCAAGATTACCGCCCTGTCGGGGGAGCTTTCTTT
TRBV6-4	.	TRBD1	TRBJ1-1	CASRGTGGDTEAFF	TGTGCCAGCAGGGGGACAGGAGGAGACACTGAAGCTTTCTTT
TRBV5-5	.	TRBD1	TRBJ1-6	CASDKAGGFNSPLHF	TGTGCCAGCGACAAGGCAGGGGGCTTTAATTCACCCCTCCACTTT
TRBV5-1	.	.	TRBJ2-5	CASSLLGPQETQYF	TGCGCCAGCAGCTTGCTGGGGCCCCAAGAGACCCAGTACTTC
TRBV28	.	TRBD1	TRBJ2-5	CASSSDRADQETQYF	TGTGCCAGCAGTTCGGACAGGGCCGATCAAGAGACCCAGTACTTC
TRBV19	.	.	TRBJ2-1	CASTQGTYNEQFF	TGTGCCAGTACTCAGGGTACCTACAATGAGCAGTTCTTC
TRBV9	.	.	TRBJ1-3	CASSVSSGNTIYF	TGTGCCAGCAGCGTCTCCTCCGGAAACACCATATATTTT
TRBV6-5	few	TRBD1	TRBJ1-5	CASSPDRAPQPQHF	TGTGCCAGCAGTCCCGACAGGGCCCCTCAGCCCCAGCATTTT
TRBV6-2/TRBV6-3	many	.	TRBJ1-5	CASSYSAGQPQHF	TGTGCCAGCAGTTACTCTGCGGGTCAGCCCCAGCATTTT